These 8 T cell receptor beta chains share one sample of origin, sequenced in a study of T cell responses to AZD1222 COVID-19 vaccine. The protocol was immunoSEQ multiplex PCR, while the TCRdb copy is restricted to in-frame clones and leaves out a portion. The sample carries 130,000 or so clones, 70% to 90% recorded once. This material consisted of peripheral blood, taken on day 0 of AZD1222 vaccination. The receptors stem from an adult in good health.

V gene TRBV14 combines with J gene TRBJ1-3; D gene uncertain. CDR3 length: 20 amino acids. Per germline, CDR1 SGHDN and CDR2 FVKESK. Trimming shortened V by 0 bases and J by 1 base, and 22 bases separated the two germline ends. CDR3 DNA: TGTGCCAGCAGCCAAGATCCAGCTAGCGGGTTCTTCGGATCTGGAAACACCATATATTTT. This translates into CASSQDPASGFFGSGNTIYF.

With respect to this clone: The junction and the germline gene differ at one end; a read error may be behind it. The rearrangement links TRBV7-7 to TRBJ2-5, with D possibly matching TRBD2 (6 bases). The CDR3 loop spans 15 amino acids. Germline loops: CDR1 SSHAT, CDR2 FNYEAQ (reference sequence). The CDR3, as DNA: TGTGCTAGCAGCCCGGGACTTTCGTACCAAGAGACCCAGTACTTC. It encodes CASSPGLSYQETQYF.

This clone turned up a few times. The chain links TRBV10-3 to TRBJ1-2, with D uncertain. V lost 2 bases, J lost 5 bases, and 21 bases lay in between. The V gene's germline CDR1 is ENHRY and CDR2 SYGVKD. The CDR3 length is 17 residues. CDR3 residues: CAISELFLGRKEYGYTF. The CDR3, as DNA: TGTGCCATCAGTGAGCTGTTTCTAGGCAGGAAGGAGTATGGCTACACCTTC.

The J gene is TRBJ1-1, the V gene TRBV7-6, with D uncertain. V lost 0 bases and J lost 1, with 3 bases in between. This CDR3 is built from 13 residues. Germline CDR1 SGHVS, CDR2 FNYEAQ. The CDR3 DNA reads TGTGCCAGCAGCTTAGCCGAGAACACTGAAGCTTTCTTT. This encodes CASSLAENTEAFF.

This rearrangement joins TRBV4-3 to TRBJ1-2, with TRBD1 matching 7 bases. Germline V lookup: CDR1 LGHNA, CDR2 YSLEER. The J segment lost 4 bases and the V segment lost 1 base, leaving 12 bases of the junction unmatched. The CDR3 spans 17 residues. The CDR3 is CASSQGMGTATPYGYTF. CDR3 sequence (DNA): TGCGCCAGCAGCCAAGGGATGGGGACAGCCACCCCCTATGGCTACACCTTC.

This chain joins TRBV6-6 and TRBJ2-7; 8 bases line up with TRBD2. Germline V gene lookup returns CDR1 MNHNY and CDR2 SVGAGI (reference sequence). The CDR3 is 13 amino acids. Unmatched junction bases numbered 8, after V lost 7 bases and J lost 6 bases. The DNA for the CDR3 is TGTGCCAGCACCCTCGGGGGGGCGGGCGAGCAGTACTTC. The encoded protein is CASTLGGAGEQYF.

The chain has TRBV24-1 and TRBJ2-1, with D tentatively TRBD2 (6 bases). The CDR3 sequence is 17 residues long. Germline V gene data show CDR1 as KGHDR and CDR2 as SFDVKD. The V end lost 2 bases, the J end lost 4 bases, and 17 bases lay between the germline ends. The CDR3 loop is CATSDSITAGRYNEQFF. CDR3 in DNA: TGTGCCACCAGTGATTCCATCACTGCGGGGAGATACAATGAGCAGTTCTTC.

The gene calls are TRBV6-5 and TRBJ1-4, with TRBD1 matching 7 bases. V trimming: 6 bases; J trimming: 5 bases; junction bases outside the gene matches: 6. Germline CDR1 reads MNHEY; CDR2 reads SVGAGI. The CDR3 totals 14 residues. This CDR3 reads CASRMGQPNEKLFF. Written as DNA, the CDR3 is TGTGCCAGCAGGATGGGACAGCCGAATGAAAAACTGTTTTTT.